The entry below gives a single T cell receptor beta chain sequence along with its context. Its antigen is unknown. This sample was included in a study of shared clonotypes between healthy human individuals. Overall study: CD8 memory received one plate per donor, CD8 naive two, CD4 memory three and CD4 naive three. Regarding the study as a whole: The study generally estimated greater richness for naive than memory subsets.

Deep-level running was used for the assay. An approximately 180 ng quantity of DNA, roughly 32,000 T cell genomes, went into the sorted-subset replicate PCRs. TCRdb's copy holds only in-frame clones and misses some; the assay was immunoSEQ multiplex PCR. The sample lists over 750,000 clones, roughly 96% seen once, with less than 0.25% in the top ten. Unmatched junction bases numbered 7, after V lost 7 bases and J lost 11 bases. The CDR3 spans 12 residues. CDR1 is MDHEN and CDR2 is SYDVKM in the germline V gene. Naive CD8 cells, CD45RO-negative and positively selected for CCR7, excluded terminally differentiated effector memory CD45RA+ cells.

This receptor was identified in a man aged 30-40 years in good health. This chain joins TRBV28 and TRBJ2-4; 8 positions match TRBD1. The sequencing sample was made of naive CD8+ T cells sorted from blood. The CDR3 nucleotides are TGTGCCAGCAAGTCGGACAGGGAATTTCAGTACTTC. Translation: CASKSDREFQYF.